The clone carrying this T cell receptor beta chain was detected a few times. The target antigen is unknown. Use of 60 Vbeta and 13 Jbeta primers characterized the PCR. Sequencing was performed with immunoSEQ multiplex PCR; in TCRdb, only in-frame clones are kept and a portion is missing. Of 250,000 to 350,000 clones in the sample, more than 80% were seen once. CDR1 LGHNA and CDR2 YSLEER come from the germline V gene. V dropped 1 base and J dropped 1; count of bases not matched to a gene: 0. The CDR3 runs 15 residues. This sample is drawn from a study of cytomegalovirus exposure and HLA in healthy donors. Study-level findings and limits: Associated with HLA alleles at 0.05 false discovery rate in a later analysis were 16,951 TCR beta sequences. Roughly even sequencing depth across donors was the assumption behind the presence/absence analyses.

The chain has TRBV4-3 and TRBJ1-5; TRBD1 matches at 8 bases. The specimen sequenced was PBMCs. The receptor was derived from a man aged 35 to 55 in good health and CMV-seropositive. The CDR3 region is CASSQGTGSNQPQHF. The CDR3 nucleotides are TGCGCCAGCAGCCAAGGGACAGGGAGCAATCAGCCCCAGCATTTT.